This T cell receptor beta chain was recovered during a study of T cell responses to AZD1222 COVID-19 vaccine. Study-level results: Repertoire collection took place solely once the T cell response had peaked. Seropositive status at baseline applied to only five or six AZD1222 recipients. Nearly half of spike-specific TCRs reportedly go after variant regions that carry no mutations.

A remark on this clone: Its antigen is currently unknown.

The protocol was immunoSEQ multiplex PCR, while the TCRdb copy is restricted to in-frame clones and leaves out a portion. The data hold about 85,000 clones, with 85% observed a single time. Both about-4-week and about-12-week second-dose recipients were combined. The CDR3 is 14 residues long. Per germline, CDR1 SGHDT and CDR2 YYEEEE. The V end lost 0 bases, the J end lost 5 bases, and 11 bases lay between the germline ends. Sequencing was performed on peripheral blood, taken 28 days after the second AZD1222 dose. This sequence was found in an adult who received the AZD1222 COVID-19 vaccine. The chain is built from TRBV5-6 and TRBJ1-1, with D unclear. The CDR3 region is CASSLGAGSTEAFF. The CDR3 DNA reads TGTGCCAGCAGCTTGGGGGCCGGGAGTACTGAAGCTTTCTTT.